A selection of T cell receptor beta chains follows, all from one sample in a study of T cell repertoires in cytomegalovirus infection. The antigens for these receptors are not known. TCRdb re-derived calls from the reads in MiXCR, one entry per CDR3 protein. The data hold hundreds of thousands of distinct CDR3 sequences, with 30% to 35% observed a single time. Sample: cultured CD8+ T cells from PBMCs, taken from culture after CMV antigen stimulation. Source of these receptors: a human donor in good health (CMV status not recorded). Some clones in this sample may be carry-over from other donors' samples. Both conserved end residues are part of each CDR3. Fields, in order: J gene, V gene, CDR3 protein.

>TRBJ1-1|TRBV5-6
CASRVDREAEAFF
>TRBJ1-1|TRBV6-5
CASRTSFIGEDTEAFF
>TRBJ2-3|TRBV5-6
CASSPPSGGAYDTDTQYF
>TRBJ2-7|TRBV4-1
CASSQDGGLAGLPYEQYF
>TRBJ2-1|TRBV3-1
CASSYSGGVNNEQFF
>TRBJ1-4|TRBV6-2/TRBV6-3
CASSYRFRTPSNEKLFF
>TRBJ2-5|TRBV6-1
CASSEAPRGVKETQYF
>TRBJ2-4|TRBV24-1
CATSDLRLAGGPGAKNIQYF
>TRBJ2-4|TRBV9
CASSLPGGADIQYF
>TRBJ2-1|TRBV19
CASRQTSGGANEQFF
>TRBJ2-7|TRBV7-9
CASSPSGTLNEQYF
>TRBJ1-2|TRBV25-1
CASSSLGEIYGYTF
>TRBJ2-2|TRBV7-6
CATVGGPNTGELFF
>TRBJ2-5|TRBV7-8
CASSLAVGPETQYF
>TRBJ2-1|TRBV20-1
CSAWWGLLAEQFF
>TRBJ2-3|TRBV6-5
CASSYGGPYTQYF
>TRBJ1-1|TRBV11-1
CASRPDRGFMNTEAFF
>TRBJ2-2|TRBV19
CASNPFLGGNTGELFF
>TRBJ2-1|TRBV27
CASSLGTGARQFF
>TRBJ2-4|TRBV9
CASSVGPPQYF
>TRBJ1-4|TRBV7-9
CASSPVTGVRGEKLFF
>TRBJ1-1|TRBV24-1
CATSDPLDPTEAFF
>TRBJ1-4|TRBV27
CASSLWTGDEKLFF
>TRBJ1-5|TRBV3-1
CASSQKTGIYNQPQHF
>TRBJ1-5|TRBV4-1
CARQQGGRISNQPQHF
>TRBJ2-2|TRBV6-1
CASSEEAIANTGELFF
>TRBJ1-1|TRBV2
CARITTGPTWGTEAFF
>TRBJ1-4|TRBV18
CASSRATNEKLFF
>TRBJ2-5|TRBV6-1
CASSGEGVETQYF
>TRBJ1-2|TRBV12-3/TRBV12-4
CASSLAVDDPNYGYTF
>TRBJ2-3|TRBV3-1
CASSGTSRRDTQYF
>TRBJ2-1|TRBV7-6
CASSPPDTLVNNEQFF
>TRBJ1-4|TRBV2
CASSGPRTDNEKLFF
>TRBJ2-5|TRBV7-6
CASIQKGHPMGETQYF
>TRBJ2-3|TRBV7-8
CASSSKGRTDTQYF
>TRBJ2-1|TRBV27
CASRLSGGAAYNEQFF
>TRBJ2-4|TRBV7-9
CASSDQGLSIQYF
>TRBJ1-1|TRBV6-1
CASSEEVNYMNTEAFF
>TRBJ1-1|TRBV20-1
CSAKNYTVGTEAFF
>TRBJ1-3|TRBV12-3/TRBV12-4
CASSFSPAAGNTIYF
>TRBJ2-5|TRBV14
CASSLISLNSGETQYF
>TRBJ1-1|TRBV12-3/TRBV12-4
CASYRGRTEAFF
>TRBJ2-1|TRBV4-1
CASSQGDRGYNEQFF
>TRBJ1-1|TRBV11-2
CASSKGTGGLSFF
>TRBJ2-5|TRBV4-3
CASSNRGAQETQYF
>TRBJ2-2|TRBV7-9
CASSLGAGEATGELFF
>TRBJ2-5|TRBV25-1
CASSATGGRETQYF
>TRBJ2-1|TRBV9
CASSGLGTGHNEQFF
>TRBJ1-6|TRBV7-9
CASSLGAVSSPLHF
>TRBJ2-5|TRBV7-6
CASNHVDETQYF
>TRBJ2-7|TRBV27
CASSFSPEGHEQYF